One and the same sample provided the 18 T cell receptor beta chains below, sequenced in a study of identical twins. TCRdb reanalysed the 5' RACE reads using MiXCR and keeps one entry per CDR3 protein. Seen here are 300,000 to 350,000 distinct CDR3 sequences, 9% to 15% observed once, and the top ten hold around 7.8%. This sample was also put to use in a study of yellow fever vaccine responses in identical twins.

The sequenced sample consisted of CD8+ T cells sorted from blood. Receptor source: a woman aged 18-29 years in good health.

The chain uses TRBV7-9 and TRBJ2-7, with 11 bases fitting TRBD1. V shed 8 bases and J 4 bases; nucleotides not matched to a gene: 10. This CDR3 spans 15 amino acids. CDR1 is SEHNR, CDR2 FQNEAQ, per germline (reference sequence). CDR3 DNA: TGTGCCAGCGTGCTGGGACAGGGGGTTATGTACGAGCAGTACGTC. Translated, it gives CASVLGQGVMYEQYV.

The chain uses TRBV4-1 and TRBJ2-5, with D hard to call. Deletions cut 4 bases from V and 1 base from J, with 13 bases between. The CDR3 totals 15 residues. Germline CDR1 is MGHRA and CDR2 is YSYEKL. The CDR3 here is CASSRTVSVQETQYF. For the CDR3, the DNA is TGCGCCAGCAGCCGGACCGTGTCCGTCCAAGAGACCCAGTACTTC.

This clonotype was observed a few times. CDR3 in DNA: TGTGCCAGCAGCCCCCCGGGGACGCCCCAGTACTTC. This sequence encodes CASSPPGTPQYF. The chain combines TRBV14 with TRBJ2-5; D possibly uses TRBD1 or TRBD2 (5 bases each). The V gene's germline CDR1 is SGHDN and CDR2 FVKESK. Trimming took 4 bases from V and 9 from J, leaving 12 bases between them. There are 12 residues in the CDR3.

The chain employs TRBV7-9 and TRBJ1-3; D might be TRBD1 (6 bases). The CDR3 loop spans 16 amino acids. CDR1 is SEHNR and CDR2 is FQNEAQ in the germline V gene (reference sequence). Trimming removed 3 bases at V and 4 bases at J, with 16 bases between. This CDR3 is CASSFEGQSKGNTIYF. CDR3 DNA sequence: TGTGCCAGCAGCTTCGAGGGACAATCGAAAGGAAACACCATATATTTT.

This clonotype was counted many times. This CDR3 reads CASSLEGTTMYEQYF. CDR3 bases: TGTGCCAGCAGCTTAGAGGGGACAACGATGTACGAGCAGTACTTC. The chain carries TRBV7-8 and TRBJ2-7; possibly TRBD1 for D (6 bases). Trimming stripped 1 base from V and 4 bases from J, with 14 bases between. The CDR3 extends over 15 amino acids. CDR1 is SGHVS and CDR2 is FQNEAQ in the germline V gene. Drawing the rest from reference TRBV7-8 and TRBJ2-7, the complete variable domain is GAGVSQSPRYKVAKRGQDVALRCDPISGHVSLFWYQQALGQGPEFLTYFQNEAQLDKSGLPSDRFFAERPEGSVSTLKIQRTQQEDSAVYLCASSLEGTTMYEQYFGPGTRLTVT.

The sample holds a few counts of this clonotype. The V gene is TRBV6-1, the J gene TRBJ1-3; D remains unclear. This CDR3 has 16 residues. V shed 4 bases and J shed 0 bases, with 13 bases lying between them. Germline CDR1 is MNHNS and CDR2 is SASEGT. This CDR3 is CASSGERTGSGNTIYF. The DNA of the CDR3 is TGTGCCAGCAGTGGAGAAAGGACGGGCTCTGGAAACACCATATATTTT.

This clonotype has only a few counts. The CDR3 region is CASSLTGTGVDEAFF. The CDR3 bases are TGTGCCAGCAGTTTAACCGGGACAGGGGTCGATGAAGCTTTCTTT. This chain links TRBV28 with TRBJ1-1; 10 bases map to TRBD1. CDR3 length: 15 residues. CDR1 MDHEN and CDR2 SYDVKM come from the germline V gene. Unmatched junction bases numbered 7, after V lost 2 bases and J lost 7 bases.

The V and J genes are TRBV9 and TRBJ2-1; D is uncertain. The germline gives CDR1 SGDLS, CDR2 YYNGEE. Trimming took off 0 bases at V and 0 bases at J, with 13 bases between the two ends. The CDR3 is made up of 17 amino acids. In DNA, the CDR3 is TGTGCCAGCAGCGTAGCTTTAACACACTTCTCCTACAATGAGCAGTTCTTC. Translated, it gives CASSVALTHFSYNEQFF. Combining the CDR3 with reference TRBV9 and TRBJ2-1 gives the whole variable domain DSGVTQTPKHLITATGQRVTLRCSPRSGDLSVYWYQQSLDQGLQFLIQYYNGEERAKGNILERFSAQQFPDLHSELNLSSLELGDSALYFCASSVALTHFSYNEQFFGPGTRLTVL.

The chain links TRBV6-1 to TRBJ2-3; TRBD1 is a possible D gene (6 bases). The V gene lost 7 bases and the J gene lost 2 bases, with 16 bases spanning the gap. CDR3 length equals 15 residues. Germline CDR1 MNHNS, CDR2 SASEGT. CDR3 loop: CASMDSRYYTDTQYF. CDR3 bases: TGTGCCAGCATGGACAGTCGCTACTACACAGATACGCAGTATTTT.

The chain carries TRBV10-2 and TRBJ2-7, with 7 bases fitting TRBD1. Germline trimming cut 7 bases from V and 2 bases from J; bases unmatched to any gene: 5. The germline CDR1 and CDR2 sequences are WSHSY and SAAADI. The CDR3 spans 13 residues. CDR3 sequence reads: CASTGTETYEQYF. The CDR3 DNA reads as TGCGCCAGCACCGGGACAGAGACCTACGAGCAGTACTTC.

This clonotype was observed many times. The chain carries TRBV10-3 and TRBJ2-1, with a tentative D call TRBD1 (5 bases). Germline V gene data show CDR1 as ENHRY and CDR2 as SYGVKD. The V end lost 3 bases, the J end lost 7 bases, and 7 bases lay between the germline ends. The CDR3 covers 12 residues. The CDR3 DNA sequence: TGTGCCATCAGTGATCAGGGTAATGAGCAGTTCTTC. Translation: CAISDQGNEQFF.

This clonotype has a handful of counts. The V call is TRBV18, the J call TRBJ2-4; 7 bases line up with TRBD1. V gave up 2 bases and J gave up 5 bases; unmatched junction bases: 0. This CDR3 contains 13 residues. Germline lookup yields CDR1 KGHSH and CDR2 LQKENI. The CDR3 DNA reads TGTGCCAGCTCACCAGGGACAGAAAACATTCAGTACTTC. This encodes CASSPGTENIQYF.

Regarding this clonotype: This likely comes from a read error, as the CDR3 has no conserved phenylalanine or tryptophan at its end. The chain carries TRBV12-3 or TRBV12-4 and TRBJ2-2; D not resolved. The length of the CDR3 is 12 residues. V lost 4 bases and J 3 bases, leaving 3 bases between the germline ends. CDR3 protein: CASSSDTGELFL. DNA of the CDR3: TGTGCCAGCAGTTCCGACACCGGGGAGCTGTTTCTT.

The CDR3 loop reads CSARGGRDHNEQFF. The DNA for the CDR3 is TGCAGTGCTAGAGGGGGGAGGGATCACAATGAGCAGTTCTTC. V gene TRBV20-1 combines with J gene TRBJ2-1; 7 bases are a match to TRBD2. The germline gives CDR1 DFQATT, CDR2 SNEGSKA (reference sequence). This CDR3 has 14 amino acids. The V segment lost 1 base and the J segment 5 bases; nucleotides outside the gene matches: 5.

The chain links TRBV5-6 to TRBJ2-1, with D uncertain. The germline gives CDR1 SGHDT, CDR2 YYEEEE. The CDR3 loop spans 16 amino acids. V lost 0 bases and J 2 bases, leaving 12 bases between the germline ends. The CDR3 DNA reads TGTGCCAGCAGCTTGGCGTCGTCGGGTGCCTACAATGAGCAGTTCTTC. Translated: CASSLASSGAYNEQFF.

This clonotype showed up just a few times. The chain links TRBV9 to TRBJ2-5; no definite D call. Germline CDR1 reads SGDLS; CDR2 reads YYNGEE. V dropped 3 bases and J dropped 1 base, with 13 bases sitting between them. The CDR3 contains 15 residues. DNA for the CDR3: TGTGCCAGCAGCGACAGACTTGGGGTCCAAGAGACCCAGTACTTC. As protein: CASSDRLGVQETQYF.

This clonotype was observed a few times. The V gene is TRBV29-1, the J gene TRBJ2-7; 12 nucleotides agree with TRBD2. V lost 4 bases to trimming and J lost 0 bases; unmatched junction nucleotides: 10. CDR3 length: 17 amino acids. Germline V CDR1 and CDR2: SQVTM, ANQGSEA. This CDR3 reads CSVAGLAGWVSSYEQYF. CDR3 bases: TGCAGCGTTGCGGGACTAGCGGGTTGGGTAAGCTCCTACGAGCAGTACTTC.

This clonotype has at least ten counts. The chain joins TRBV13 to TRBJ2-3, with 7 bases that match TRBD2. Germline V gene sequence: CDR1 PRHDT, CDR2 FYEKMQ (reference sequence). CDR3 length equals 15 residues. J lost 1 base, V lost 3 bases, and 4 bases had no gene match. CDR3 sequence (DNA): TGTGCCAGCAGCTTTCGGGCGGGAGGCACAGATACGCAGTATTTT. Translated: CASSFRAGGTDTQYF.